This T cell receptor (beta chain) derives from a study of early T cells in non-severe SARS-CoV-2 infection. About the study: Sequencing was performed on bulk RNA from unsorted whole blood, leaving chains unpaired. The study's findings and limits: Anti-spike CD8 responses were favored by VDJdb matching, which missed private and CD4 specificities.

V was pared by 6 bases and J by 3 bases, with 15 bases between. The CDR3 has 14 amino acids. Germline CDR1 reads DFQATT; CDR2 reads SNEGSKA (reference sequence). This clonotype was observed at least ten times. Antigen specificity is unknown. Researchers attached unique molecular identifiers to individual cDNA molecules. TCRdb recomputed calls from the 5' RACE reads with MiXCR, one row per CDR3 protein. The data contain tens of thousands of distinct CDR3 sequences, around 9.9% of them singletons. The TCR comes from an adult who was a healthcare worker with PCR-confirmed SARS-CoV-2 infection or an uninfected control (not recorded which). Sequencing was carried out using whole blood. This rearrangement joins TRBV20-1 to TRBJ2-1, with TRBD2 as a possible D gene (5 bases). The CDR3 nucleotides read TGCAGTGCGATAGGACTGGATTACTACAATGAGCAGTTCTTC. Its translation is CSAIGLDYYNEQFF.